The T cell receptor beta chain described here comes from a study of cytomegalovirus exposure and HLA in healthy donors (dated by TCRdb to about 2017). Broadly, across the study: In an earlier analysis of approximately 500 of the donors, about 260 Gb of sequence data and some 100 million unique TCR beta sequences from about 180 million T cells were reported. In addition to the first cohort of several hundred subjects, a separate validation cohort of 120 different subjects was used. Among 398 genotyped donors of the cohort, an average of approximately 240,000 unique TCR beta nucleotide sequences were sequenced per donor, roughly 18% of them non-productive. A handful of DR-DQ haplotypes were handled as single units for association and clustering because linkage in the cohort was strong. Typing coverage varied by locus: roughly 629-640 donors for A, B, C, DRB1 and DQB1; approximately 500 for DQA1; around 570 for DPA1; around 490 for DPB1. A later genetic analysis used genome-wide SNP genotypes for about 55% of the 666 donors, treating that subset as a discovery cohort. A later analysis re-analyzed previously published TCR beta repertoires from 666 donors and added high-resolution HLA genotyping to study TCR occurrence patterns. Of the roughly 400 genotyped donors, 81% fell in the genetic ancestry cluster associated with self-reported Caucasian donors. An early release that covered about 600 HLA-typed donors contained around 300 gigabases of sequencing data and about 84 million unique TCR sequences. Rather than drawing on any new phenotypic data, the later analysis identified candidate immune exposures from TCR beta sequences and the way those sequences occurred across donors. The study aimed to test whether signatures of past pathogen exposure could be identified by cataloging public T cell receptors. Every repertoire in the discovery cohort had been generated on one and the same sequencing platform. An earlier analysis of about 620 of the donors applied high-throughput TCR beta sequencing to assess whether each TCR beta V gene segment acted as functional or pseudogenic. To predict cytomegalovirus infection status, the study brought together high-throughput TCR immunosequencing, statistical association of individual TCRs with disease status, and machine learning. Donor age, sex, ethnicity and CMV serostatus were compiled alongside the repertoire data. The study used immunosequencing to profile the T cell repertoires of several hundred subjects and linked those repertoires to cytomegalovirus serostatus. Class I and class II HLA loci were covered by the typing at four-digit resolution. Overall results and qualifications from the work: Assigning TCR associations to individual alleles was difficult when HLA alleles, especially DR and DQ, strongly co-occurred. The 87-base-pair reads could not distinguish some IMGT-functional V segments, including TRBV6-2 and TRBV6-3, so those segments were excluded. At a false discovery rate of 0.05, a later analysis linked about 16,000 TCR beta sequences to specific HLA alleles. The authors suggested that the approach could potentially be extended to other disease states and immunological phenotypes. The classifier was reported to diagnose cytomegalovirus status with high specificity and sensitivity in both the original cohort and the validation cohort. Linkage disequilibrium might explain the correlated functional status among segregating V segments, but an unknown experimental factor could not be ruled out. A later analysis found that HLA-associated TCR beta chains were more clonally expanded and had lower generation probabilities than equally common non-associated chains. Because HLA typing was unavailable for some donors at each locus, only the typed subset was used in association tests. In a later genetic analysis, fewer N-insertions in productive TCRs were reported among donors in an Asian-associated ancestry cluster than the approximately 630-donor mean. An earlier analysis of around 540 of the donors showed that most TCR beta V segments appeared in productive rearrangements either about 87% or about 30% of the time, which broadly matched IMGT annotations. A few of the identified cytomegalovirus-associated TCR beta chains were confirmed in vitro to be specific for cytomegalovirus antigens. This cohort had only TCR beta chains sequenced, and the lack of alpha or paired-chain data limited which features could be detected. Most CMV-associated TCR beta chains appeared to be HLA-restricted in a later analysis, and the HLA associations seemed to be driven largely by CMV exposure. A further reported finding was that TCR beta sequences accurately predicted the HLA-A and HLA-B alleles for most subjects in the first cohort. In a later genetic analysis, a missense DCLRE1C variant was associated with V-gene and J-gene trimming of TCR beta chains, and the association was replicated in an independent cohort. Roughly uniform sequencing depth across donors was assumed in presence/absence analyses, although this assumption may not hold. Most TCR sequences were observed very rarely across donors, whereas some public TCRs were present in many individuals. In a later analysis, TCR association rates were found to vary across HLA loci, with the most associated TCRs seen for DRB1 alleles and the fewest for HLA-C alleles. A group of highly shared sequence variants was considered likely to be a technical artifact of the sequencing pipeline. Immune exposure information for the cohort was limited to CMV serostatus. Roughly 15 rarely observed V segments, including chromosome 9 orphons, were excluded from the earlier analysis of several hundred of the donors because counts were too low. In the study, approximately 160 TCR beta chains were listed as associated with cytomegalovirus. A later analysis reported that several top co-occurrence clusters appeared linked to parvovirus B19, influenza, CMV and Epstein-Barr virus.

The cohort was made up of around 720 healthy bone marrow donors. Cohort members were all nominally healthy when sampled, although unrecorded immune exposures were likely present. The donor was CMV seronegative and belonged to the group of under 400 seronegative cohort members. Every donor gave a peripheral blood sample, and the peripheral blood mononuclear cells from that sample were used for TCR beta sequencing. The Qiagen DNeasy Blood Extraction Kit was used to extract genomic DNA from the blood cell samples. Trimming accounts for 7 bases at V and 3 bases at J, while the number of junction bases matched to no gene is 8. CDR1 and CDR2 were assigned from the germline V gene as SNHLY and FYNNEI. The CDR3 has 14 amino acids, counting the end cysteine and phenylalanine. CDR3 DNA is the only sequence kept; it has 42 bases, read in frame from the first base. Library preparation used the immunoSEQ multiplex PCR assay. For the multiplex PCR, a mixture combining 60 forward primers for TCR Vbeta segments and 13 reverse primers for TCR Jbeta segments was used. A multiplex PCR assay on genomic DNA amplified the CDR3 region of rearranged TCR beta genes. Amplified TCR beta libraries were sequenced as 87-base-pair reads on the Illumina HiSeq System. In the source study's methods: In a later analysis, tens of millions of unique TCR beta chains were counted across the 500 to 700 repertoires, and approximately 11 million of these chains were shared by at least two donors. Raw reads were error-corrected and collapsed into unique sequences with a nearest-neighbor algorithm that merged closely related sequences to remove PCR and sequencing errors. To assign V, D and J gene segments, CDR3 sequences were aligned to IMGT reference sequences. For a sequence to be retained, a match of at least six nucleotides to both a V gene segment and a J gene segment was required. Rearrangements were called productive when the CDR3 lacked stop codons and stayed in frame with V and J; all others were non-productive. CDR3 was defined by IMGT convention, running from the second conserved V-encoded cysteine to the conserved J-encoded phenylalanine. Sequences without an unambiguous match to a single V gene segment were excluded from the earlier analysis of 587 of the donors. In an earlier analysis of a few hundred of the donors, V segments were called functional above 56.7% productive rearrangements and were called segregating when the between-donor standard deviation exceeded 5%. A statistical classification framework was built to diagnose cytomegalovirus status from the catalog of TCR beta chain sequences. A later analysis assigned V and J genes by comparing TCR nucleotide sequences with IMGT/GENE-DB human TR gene sequences. The TCRdist pipeline was used in a later analysis to assign CDR3 sequences and most-parsimonious VDJ recombination scenarios. A later analysis defined each TCR beta chain by its CDR3 amino acid sequence plus V-gene family, and excluded reads lacking a unique V-gene family. To address suspected cross-contamination and a sequencing artifact, a later analysis removed roughly 640 highly shared, low-generation-probability nucleotide sequences. In a later analysis, a clonal expansion index for each public chain was calculated from normalized within-repertoire ranks of inferred template counts. A later analysis computed generation probabilities with a VDJ recombination model fitted to out-of-frame rearrangements, and checked the results against IGoR. In a later analysis, hypergeometric tests were used to score TCR-TCR, TCR-HLA and TCR-CMV co-occurrence, with a repertoire-size bias correction applied to TCR pairs. To estimate false discovery rates, a later analysis permuted the HLA or CMV assignments 20 times. In a later analysis, co-occurring TCRs were grouped with DBSCAN, and TCRdist sequence similarity was added when clustering was performed within HLA-allele-positive subsets. Co-occurrence clustering excluded repertoires with fewer than 30,000 or more than 120,000 public chains, plus five with anomalous nucleotide sharing. TCRdb provides this immuneACCESS table in a form limited to in-frame rearrangements. Some clones are lacking; in checked studies, under half of them reflect an unresolved V gene, and why the rest are absent is not known. The V and J calls and clone size are taken from that table; D and trimming were inferred from the DNA. This sample holds roughly 150,000 clones; around 72% were observed only once. The ten largest make up roughly 2.1% of the sample.

Concerning this clone: What antigen it recognizes has not been identified. Per-base qualities were not stored, and no clone one base away is much larger.

The receptor comes from a man aged 35 to 55 in good health and CMV-seronegative. Recombination connected TRBV2 to TRBJ2-7; TRBD2 fits 8 bases in the junction. Sample: PBMCs. The nucleotide sequence reads TGTGCCAGCACCCTGACTAGCGCATACTACGAGCAGTACTTC. Translation gives CASTLTSAYYEQYF.